These 14 T cell receptor beta chains came from one sample sequenced in a study of siplizumab effects on memory and regulatory T cells. Clones were read by immunoSEQ multiplex PCR, and TCRdb kept only the in-frame ones, dropping some. The sample carries fewer than 120,000 clones, roughly 89% recorded once. Material for sequencing was CD4+ T cells sorted from blood. These receptors all stem from a human donor in good health.

The rearrangement joins TRBV7-9 to TRBJ1-3, with a tentative D call TRBD1 (6 bases). The germline gives CDR1 SEHNR, CDR2 FQNEAQ (reference sequence). Deletions cut 5 bases from V and 4 bases from J, with 9 bases between. This CDR3 is built from 13 residues. The CDR3: CASSQGQGNTIYF. The CDR3 DNA sequence: TGTGCCAGCAGCCAAGGACAGGGAAACACCATATATTTT.

J is TRBJ2-7 and V is TRBV27, with no clear D. This CDR3 comprises 15 residues. V lost 5 bases, J lost 4 bases, and 18 bases lay in between. Germline values: CDR1 MNHEY, CDR2 SMNVEV (reference sequence). The chain's CDR3 is CASSTKRPKIYEQYF. The CDR3, as DNA: TGTGCCAGCAGTACGAAGAGGCCTAAGATTTACGAGCAGTACTTC.

V usage is TRBV7-2 and J usage is TRBJ1-5, with 7 bases aligning to TRBD1. Germline V CDR1 and CDR2: SGHTA, FQGNSA. V trimming: 5 bases; J trimming: 7 bases; junction bases outside the gene matches: 8. The CDR3 spans 14 residues. The CDR3 DNA reads TGTGCCAGCAGCGTAGACAGGGTCAGCCAGCCCCAGCATTTT. Translation: CASSVDRVSQPQHF.

The table lists this clone with a count of one. The rearrangement links TRBV2 to TRBJ2-5; D remains unclear. Trimming shortened V by 4 bases and J by 6 bases, and 9 bases separated the two germline ends. The CDR3 runs to 12 residues. Germline V gene lookup returns CDR1 SNHLY and CDR2 FYNNEI. The CDR3, as DNA: TGTGCCAGCAGTGCCAAAGCTAAGACCCAGTACTTC. It translates to CASSAKAKTQYF.

The rearrangement links TRBV19 to TRBJ1-5; 7 bases agree with TRBD1. The length of the CDR3 is 13 residues. Germline V gene sequence: CDR1 LNHDA, CDR2 SQIVND (reference sequence). The V gene end was trimmed by 7 bases and the J gene end by 4 bases; junction bases not matched to a gene: 4. CDR3: CASMGQPNQPQHF. The CDR3 DNA reads TGTGCCAGTATGGGACAGCCAAATCAGCCCCAGCATTTT.

Details on this clone: This same CDR3 is encoded by further DNA sequences in the sample. The chain employs TRBV18 and TRBJ2-3; D gene uncertain. V gave up 4 bases and J gave up 6 bases, with 5 bases separating them. The CDR3 totals 11 residues. The germline V gene encodes CDR1 KGHSH and CDR2 LQKENI. CDR3 DNA: TGTGCCAGCTCACTCGCCGATACGCAGTATTTT. Amino acid sequence: CASSLADTQYF.

The V and J genes are TRBV10-2 and TRBJ2-7; TRBD1 matches 7 bases. This CDR3 is 14 amino acids long. Trimming at V came to 9 bases and at J to 0 bases, leaving 8 bases not matched to a gene. Per the germline V gene, CDR1 is WSHSY and CDR2 is SAAADI. CDR3 amino acids: CASRSQGISYEQYF. CDR3 bases: TGCGCCAGTCGCTCACAGGGGATCTCCTACGAGCAGTACTTC.

The chain employs TRBV7-6 and TRBJ2-7, with a tentative D call TRBD2 (6 bases). Trimming stripped 4 bases from V and 1 base from J, with 14 bases between. The CDR3 has 15 residues. Germline CDR1 is SGHVS and CDR2 is FNYEAQ. The CDR3: CASSSTGTLSYEQYF. The CDR3 region has the DNA TGTGCCAGCAGCTCGACCGGGACTTTGTCCTACGAGCAGTACTTC.

This clone has just one count. The rearrangement uses TRBV4-1 and TRBJ1-5; D might be TRBD1 (5 bases). The length of the CDR3 is 15 residues. V was trimmed by 3 bases and J by 2 bases, leaving 11 bases between them. CDR1 is MGHRA, CDR2 YSYEKL, per germline. The chain's CDR3 is CASSHPGDRNQPQHF. Here the CDR3 DNA reads TGCGCCAGCAGCCACCCGGGGGATCGCAATCAGCCCCAGCATTTT.

This chain joins TRBV4-1 and TRBJ1-2; no clear D. CDR3 length equals 13 residues. CDR1 is MGHRA and CDR2 is YSYEKL in the germline V gene. Trimming took 3 bases from V and 1 from J, leaving 6 bases between them. The CDR3, as DNA: TGCGCCAGCAGCCAGGGCTATAACTATGGCTACACCTTC. Translation: CASSQGYNYGYTF.

The chain uses TRBV9 and TRBJ2-7; maybe TRBD2 (5 bases). CDR1 is SGDLS and CDR2 is YYNGEE in the germline V gene. This CDR3 comprises 13 residues. V shed 4 bases and J shed 7 bases, with 15 bases lying between them. CDR3 nucleotides: TGTGCCAGCAGCTCAACCCCGAGCGGAGAGCAGTACTTC. Its translation is CASSSTPSGEQYF.

V and J are TRBV6-6 and TRBJ1-1; D possibly corresponds to TRBD1 (6 bases). The CDR3 contains 13 residues. V was shortened by 8 bases and J by 7 bases, with 17 bases between the two germline ends. Germline V gives CDR1 MNHNY, CDR2 SVGAGI (reference sequence). The CDR3 coding sequence is TGTGCCAGCTCTCCGAGGGGGGTCGGTGAAGCTTTCTTT. It is translated as CASSPRGVGEAFF.

V usage is TRBV18 and J usage is TRBJ1-2, with D possibly being TRBD1 (5 bases). Germline-derived CDR1 and CDR2 are KGHSH and LQKENI. The CDR3 is made up of 15 amino acids. The V end was cut by 4 bases, the J end by 2 bases, with 14 bases between. The CDR3 bases are TGTGCCAGCTCACGGGACCAAGGACAAAACTATGGCTACACCTTC. The encoded protein is CASSRDQGQNYGYTF.

The rearrangement uses TRBV9 and TRBJ2-1; 10 nucleotides agree with TRBD2. Germline lookup yields CDR1 SGDLS and CDR2 YYNGEE. The CDR3 covers 18 residues. J lost 0 bases, V lost 0 bases, and 6 bases had no gene match. The DNA of the CDR3 is TGTGCCAGCAGCGTAGATACTAGCGGGACCCGCTCCTACAATGAGCAGTTCTTC. Its translation is CASSVDTSGTRSYNEQFF.